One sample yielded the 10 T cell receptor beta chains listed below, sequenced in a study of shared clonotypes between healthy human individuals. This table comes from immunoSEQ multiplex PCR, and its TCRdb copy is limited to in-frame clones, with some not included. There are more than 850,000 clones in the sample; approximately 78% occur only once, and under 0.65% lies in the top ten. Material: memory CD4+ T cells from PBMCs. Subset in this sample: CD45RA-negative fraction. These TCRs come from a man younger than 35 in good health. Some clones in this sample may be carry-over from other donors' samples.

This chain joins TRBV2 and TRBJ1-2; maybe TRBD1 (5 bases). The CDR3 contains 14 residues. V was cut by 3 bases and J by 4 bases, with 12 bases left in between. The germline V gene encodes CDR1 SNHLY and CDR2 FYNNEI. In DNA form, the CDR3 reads TGTGCCAGCAGTGAGGGGCACGTACTCTATGGCTACACCTTC. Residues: CASSEGHVLYGYTF.

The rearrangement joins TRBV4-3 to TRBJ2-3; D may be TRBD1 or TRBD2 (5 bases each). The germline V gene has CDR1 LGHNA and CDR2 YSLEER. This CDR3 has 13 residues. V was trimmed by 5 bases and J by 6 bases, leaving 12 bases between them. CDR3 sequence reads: CASSFNWGDTQYF. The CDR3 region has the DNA TGCGCCAGCAGCTTCAATTGGGGGGATACGCAGTATTTT.

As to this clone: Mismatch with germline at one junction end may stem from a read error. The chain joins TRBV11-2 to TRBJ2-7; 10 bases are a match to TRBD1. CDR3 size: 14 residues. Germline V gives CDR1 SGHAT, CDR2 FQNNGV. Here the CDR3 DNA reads TGCGCCAGCAGTCCGGGACAGGGGCCCTACGAGCAGTACTTC. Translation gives CASSPGQGPYEQYF.

In DNA, the CDR3 is TGTGCCATCAGACCGGAGGGCAATCAGCCCCAGCATTTT. It specifies CAIRPEGNQPQHF. V and J are TRBV10-3 and TRBJ1-5; the D is unclear. The CDR3 length is 13 residues. The germline V and J ends were trimmed by 6 bases and 2 bases, with 8 bases remaining between them. Germline CDR1 is ENHRY and CDR2 is SYGVKD.

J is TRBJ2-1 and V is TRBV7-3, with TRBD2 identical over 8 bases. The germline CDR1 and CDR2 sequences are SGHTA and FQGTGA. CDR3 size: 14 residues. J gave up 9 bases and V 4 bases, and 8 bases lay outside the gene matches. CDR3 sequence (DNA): TGTGCCAGCAGCTCGGGACTAGAATCGGGTGAGCAGTTCTTC. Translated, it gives CASSSGLESGEQFF.

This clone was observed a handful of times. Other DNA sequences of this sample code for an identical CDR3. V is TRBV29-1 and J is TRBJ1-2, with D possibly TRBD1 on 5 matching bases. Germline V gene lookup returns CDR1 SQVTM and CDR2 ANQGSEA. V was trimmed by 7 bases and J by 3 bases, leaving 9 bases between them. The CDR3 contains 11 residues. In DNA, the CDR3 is TGCAGCGCTGGACAAGACTATGGCTACACCTTC. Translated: CSAGQDYGYTF.

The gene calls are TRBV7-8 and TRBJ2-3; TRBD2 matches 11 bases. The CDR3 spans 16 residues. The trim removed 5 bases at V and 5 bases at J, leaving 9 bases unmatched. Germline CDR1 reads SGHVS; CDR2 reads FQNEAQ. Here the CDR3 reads CASSTWGLAGGDTQYF. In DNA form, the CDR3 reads TGTGCCAGCAGCACCTGGGGGCTAGCGGGAGGAGATACGCAGTATTTT. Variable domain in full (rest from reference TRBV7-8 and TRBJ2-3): GAGVSQSPRYKVAKRGQDVALRCDPISGHVSLFWYQQALGQGPEFLTYFQNEAQLDKSGLPSDRFFAERPEGSVSTLKIQRTQQEDSAVYLCASSTWGLAGGDTQYFGPGTRLTVL.

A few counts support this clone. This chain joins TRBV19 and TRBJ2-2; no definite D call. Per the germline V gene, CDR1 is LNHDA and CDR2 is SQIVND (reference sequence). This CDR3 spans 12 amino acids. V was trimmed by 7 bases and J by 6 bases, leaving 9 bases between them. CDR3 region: CASKAISGELFF. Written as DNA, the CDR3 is TGTGCCAGTAAAGCGATTTCCGGGGAGCTGTTTTTT.

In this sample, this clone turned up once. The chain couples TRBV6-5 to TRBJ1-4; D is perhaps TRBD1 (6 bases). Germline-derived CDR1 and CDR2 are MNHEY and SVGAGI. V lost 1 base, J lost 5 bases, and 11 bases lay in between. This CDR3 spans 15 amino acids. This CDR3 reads CASSYWGAENEKLFF. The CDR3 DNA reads TGTGCCAGCAGTTACTGGGGGGCCGAGAATGAAAAACTGTTTTTT.

The CDR3 sequence is CASSLRRGLGGYTF. The DNA of the CDR3 is TGTGCCAGCAGTTTACGCAGGGGATTAGGAGGCTACACCTTC. V gene TRBV27 combines with J gene TRBJ1-2; D is possibly TRBD1 (6 bases). Trimming pared 2 bases from V and 8 bases from J, leaving 15 bases between. Looked up from germline, CDR1 is MNHEY and CDR2 is SMNVEV (reference sequence). The CDR3 has 14 amino acids.